One sample yielded the 19 T cell receptor beta chains listed below, sequenced in a study of blood T cell repertoires in COVID-19. Only in-frame clones appear in the TCRdb table, and some are missing; sequencing was by immunoSEQ multiplex PCR. The table records 90,000 to 120,000 clones, approximately 84% of them present only once. Input material: peripheral blood. These receptors originate from a human donor in a cohort sampled during active COVID-19.

This clone has a single count. The CDR3 region has the DNA TGTGCCAGCAGCCGGACTACCTCAAACAGCTACAATGAGCAGTTCTTC. This translates into CASSRTTSNSYNEQFF. The chain is built from TRBV7-8 and TRBJ2-1; TRBD2 is a possible D gene (6 bases). V was pared by 5 bases and J by 3 bases, with 17 bases between. The CDR3 length is 16 residues. The germline V gene encodes CDR1 SGHVS and CDR2 FQNEAQ.

This clone was detected a few times. The CDR3 region has the DNA TGTGCCAGCTCAGTTCAAAACACTGAAGCTTTCTTT. Encoded protein: CASSVQNTEAFF. The V gene is TRBV18, the J gene TRBJ1-1; D unclear. The CDR3 covers 12 residues. From germline, CDR1 is KGHSH and CDR2 LQKENI. Trimming cost V 5 bases and J 2 bases, with 6 bases left between them.

This chain links TRBV27 with TRBJ1-3; 8 bases fit TRBD1. This CDR3 is built from 15 residues. V trimming: 6 bases; J trimming: 0 bases; junction bases outside the gene matches: 4. Looked up from germline, CDR1 is MNHEY and CDR2 is SMNVEV (reference sequence). For the CDR3, the DNA is TGTGCCAGCAGGCAAACAGGGGGCTCTGGAAACACCATATATTTT. Its protein is CASRQTGGSGNTIYF.

This rearrangement joins TRBV18 to TRBJ2-1; D perhaps matches TRBD1 (6 bases). Per germline, CDR1 KGHSH and CDR2 LQKENI. CDR3 length equals 17 residues. V gave up 4 bases and J gave up 4 bases, with 20 bases separating them. In nucleotides, the CDR3 is TGTGCCAGCTCACAGGGGCAGGGGTCCGATATTTACAATGAGCAGTTCTTC. Its protein product is CASSQGQGSDIYNEQFF.

This chain joins TRBV2 and TRBJ1-1; no reliable D call. The CDR3 has 13 residues. In germline, CDR1 is SNHLY, CDR2 FYNNEI. The V gene lost 2 bases and the J gene lost 7 bases, with 11 bases spanning the gap. The CDR3 bases are TGTGCCAGCAGTGAATCTCTACGGGTTGAAGCTTTCTTT. Translating gives CASSESLRVEAFF.

CDR3 amino acids: CASSDGQGAIGNQPQHF. CDR3 in DNA: TGTGCCAGCAGCGACGGACAGGGGGCTATTGGCAATCAGCCCCAGCATTTT. This chain connects TRBV27 to TRBJ1-5, with 11 bases lining up with TRBD1. The CDR3 is made up of 17 amino acids. Per germline, CDR1 MNHEY and CDR2 SMNVEV (reference sequence). V gave up 6 bases and J gave up 2 bases; unmatched junction bases: 9.

The V and J genes are TRBV11-2 and TRBJ2-7; 11 bases line up with TRBD2. The CDR3 is 16 residues long. CDR1 and CDR2 from the germline V gene are SGHAT and FQNNGV. J was trimmed by 2 bases and V by 0 bases; bases with no gene match: 3. CDR3 in DNA: TGTGCCAGCAGCTTAGAGACGGGACTAGCGGCCTACGAGCAGTACTTC. Protein sequence: CASSLETGLAAYEQYF.

This clone has only one observation. This rearrangement joins TRBV19 to TRBJ1-4; tentatively, D is TRBD1 (5 bases). The CDR3 has 15 residues. Trimming pared 4 bases from V and 0 bases from J, leaving 9 bases between. Germline CDR1 LNHDA, CDR2 SQIVND (reference sequence). CDR3 in amino acids: CASSKGLSTNEKLFF. The CDR3 DNA sequence: TGTGCCAGTAGTAAGGGGCTCTCAACTAATGAAAAACTGTTTTTT.

Only one count was recorded for this clone. The CDR3 DNA reads TGTGCCAGCTCATGGACTAGCGGGAGGGTGGGCAGTGAGCAGTTCTTC. Amino acid sequence: CASSWTSGRVGSEQFF. The chain links TRBV18 to TRBJ2-1, with TRBD2 identical over 15 bases. The CDR3 runs 16 residues. Germline trimming cut 5 bases from V and 9 bases from J; bases unmatched to any gene: 8. Germline V gene data show CDR1 as KGHSH and CDR2 as LQKENI.

This clone has only one observation. The J gene is TRBJ2-4, the V gene TRBV23-1; TRBD1 agrees at 7 bases. TRBV23-1 is known as an ORF, though its function is uncertain. V lost 6 bases to trimming and J lost 3 bases; unmatched junction nucleotides: 2. The CDR3 covers 13 residues. CDR3 in amino acids: CASSWDSKNIQYF. CDR3 DNA: TGCGCCAGCAGCTGGGACAGCAAAAACATTCAGTACTTC.

The V and J genes are TRBV3-1 (or the pseudogene TRBV3-2) and TRBJ1-1; D remains unclear. Germline CDR1 reads LGHDT; CDR2 reads YNNKEL (reference sequence). The V end was cut by 1 base, the J end by 3 bases, with 9 bases between. This CDR3 spans 14 amino acids. The CDR3 DNA reads TGTGCCAGCAGCCAAGTCGAGGGCGACACTGAAGCTTTCTTT. Translation gives CASSQVEGDTEAFF.

The J gene is TRBJ2-1, the V gene TRBV9, with D possibly matching TRBD2 (5 bases). This CDR3 contains 16 residues. V was shortened by 0 bases and J by 3 bases, with 13 bases between the two germline ends. CDR1 and CDR2 from the germline V gene are SGDLS and YYNGEE. The CDR3 spells CASSVASGMIYNEQFF. DNA for the CDR3: TGTGCCAGCAGCGTAGCTTCCGGGATGATCTACAATGAGCAGTTCTTC.

This clone was seen just once. The chain recombines TRBV4-1 with TRBJ2-7; 9 positions match TRBD2. The CDR3 is 15 amino acids. J lost 2 bases, V lost 5 bases, and 7 bases had no gene match. Germline V CDR1 and CDR2: MGHRA, YSYEKL. Here the CDR3 reads CASSVSGSFTYEQYF. Written as DNA, the CDR3 is TGCGCCAGCAGCGTTAGCGGGAGTTTTACCTACGAGCAGTACTTC.

The chain has TRBV6-2 or TRBV6-3 and TRBJ2-5, with 7 bases aligning to TRBD2. The CDR3 sequence is 16 residues long. Germline loops: CDR1 MNHEY, CDR2 SVGEGT. V lost 2 bases and J lost 3; bases outside the gene matches: 9. The DNA of the CDR3 is TGTGCCAGCAGTTACAGTGTACGGGGGACTAAAGAGACCCAGTACTTC. Translating it yields CASSYSVRGTKETQYF.

The V gene is TRBV5-4, the J gene TRBJ1-2; 7 bases agree with TRBD1. This CDR3 spans 15 amino acids. The J segment lost 4 bases and the V segment lost 4 bases, leaving 10 bases of the junction unmatched. Germline CDR1 and CDR2: SGHNT and YYREEE (reference sequence). The CDR3 DNA reads TGTGCCAGCAGCCGACGGACAGGTGGGGCCTATGGCTACACCTTC. It is translated as CASSRRTGGAYGYTF.

The chain recombines TRBV28 with TRBJ1-4, with 12 bases identical to TRBD1. This CDR3 has 15 residues. CDR1 and CDR2 (germline): MDHEN, SYDVKM. After removal of 8 bases from V and 8 bases from J, the junction contained 9 bases not matched to a gene. This CDR3 is CASRSAGTGGEKLFF. The CDR3 nucleotides are TGTGCCAGCCGCTCGGCCGGGACAGGGGGCGAAAAACTGTTTTTT.

This chain uses TRBV5-4 with TRBJ1-1; a possible D gene is TRBD1 (5 bases). The ends were cut back, 0 bases at V and 4 bases at J, with 10 bases in the middle. The CDR3 length is 14 residues. The germline V gene has CDR1 SGHNT and CDR2 YYREEE (reference sequence). The DNA of the CDR3 is TGTGCCAGCAGCTTGGGCGGGGCCGCCACTGAAGCTTTCTTT. Translated: CASSLGGAATEAFF.

This chain links TRBV7-2 with TRBJ2-3; TRBD1 is a possible D gene (6 bases). The V gene's germline CDR1 is SGHTA and CDR2 FQGNSA. The V end lost 5 bases, the J end lost 2 bases, and 14 bases lay between the germline ends. The CDR3 totals 15 residues. For the CDR3, the DNA is TGTGCCAGCAGCAAACAGGGTTTAAACACAGATACGCAGTATTTT. Protein sequence: CASSKQGLNTDTQYF.

The rearrangement uses TRBV12-3 or TRBV12-4 and TRBJ2-2; D uncertain. This CDR3 has 13 residues. The V end lost 6 bases, the J end lost 6 bases, and 11 bases lay between the germline ends. The CDR3 reads CASSLAVAGELFF. The CDR3 coding sequence is TGTGCCAGCAGCCTGGCTGTTGCCGGGGAGCTGTTTTTT.